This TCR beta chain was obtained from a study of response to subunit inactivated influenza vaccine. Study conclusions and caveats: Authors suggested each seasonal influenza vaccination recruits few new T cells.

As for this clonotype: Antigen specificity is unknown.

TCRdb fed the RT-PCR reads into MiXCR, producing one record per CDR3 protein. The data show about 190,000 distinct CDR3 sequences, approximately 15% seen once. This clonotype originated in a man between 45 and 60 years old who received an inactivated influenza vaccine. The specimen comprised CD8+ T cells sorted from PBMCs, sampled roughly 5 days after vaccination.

The DNA of the CDR3 is TGTGCCAGCAGCCAATCACAGTTAGGCTCCTACGAGCAGTACTTC. Its protein product is CASSQSQLGSYEQYF. The chain carries TRBV27 and TRBJ2-7, with unresolved D. The germline CDR1 and CDR2 sequences are MNHEY and SMNVEV (reference sequence). This CDR3 spans 15 amino acids. With 6 bases removed from V and 0 bases from J, the gap between germline ends came to 15 bases.